The clone carrying this T cell receptor (beta chain) was detected many times. TCRdb redid the calling of the 5' RACE reads with MiXCR, one entry per CDR3 protein. The data contain fewer than 30,000 distinct CDR3 sequences, around 2.5% of them singletons. The CDR3 length is 19 residues. Trimming took 4 bases from V and 6 from J; bases not matched to a gene: 20. Germline CDR1 and CDR2: SGDLS and YYNGEE. These data originate in a study of CD8 T cells in ankylosing spondylitis. The origin of this receptor is a female donor with ankylosing spondylitis or in good health (not recorded which). The sample comprised blood, either unsorted or a sorted T cell fraction (not recorded which). This rearrangement joins TRBV9 to TRBJ2-1; 9 bases match TRBD2. CDR3 residues: CASSPRIGAGGSQINEQFF. CDR3 nucleotide sequence: TGTGCCAGCAGCCCAAGGATAGGGGCGGGAGGGTCCCAAATCAATGAGCAGTTCTTC.